The next 26 T cell receptor beta chains were all read from a single sample in a study of identical twins. TCRdb re-derived calls from the 5' RACE reads in MiXCR, one entry per CDR3 protein. The sample lists approximately 530,000 distinct CDR3 sequences, approximately 20% occurring once. Separately, the same data were catalogued under a study of yellow fever vaccine responses in identical twins.

Material for sequencing was CD4+ T cells sorted from blood. These receptor sequences come from a woman aged 18-29 years in good health.

This clonotype showed up many times. The chain employs TRBV5-1 and TRBJ2-1; TRBD1 matches at 7 bases. The CDR3 is 16 residues long. The junction had 9 bases not matched to a gene; V was cut back by 4 bases and J by 2 bases. The germline V gene encodes CDR1 SGHRS and CDR2 YFSETQ. CDR3 DNA sequence: TGCGCCAGCAGCCCAGGTGACAGGGCTACCTACAATGAGCAGTTCTTC. Its protein is CASSPGDRATYNEQFF.

The chain employs TRBV18 and TRBJ1-2, with D possibly being TRBD1 (5 bases). CDR1 and CDR2 (germline): KGHSH, LQKENI. The CDR3 length is 15 residues. The ends were cut back, 3 bases at V and 7 bases at J, with 18 bases in the middle. The CDR3 is CASSPPAGIVGGYTF. As DNA, the CDR3 is TGTGCCAGCTCACCCCCGGCAGGGATCGTCGGTGGCTACACCTTC.

The V gene is TRBV28, the J gene TRBJ2-1, with D possibly TRBD2 on 6 matching bases. The CDR3 has 14 residues. CDR1 MDHEN and CDR2 SYDVKM come from the germline V gene. The ends were cut back, 8 bases at V and 4 bases at J, with 15 bases in the middle. The CDR3 protein is CASHGTPLYNEQFF. CDR3 DNA sequence: TGTGCCAGCCACGGGACTCCCTTATACAATGAGCAGTTCTTC. The complete variable domain, with remaining parts taken from reference TRBV28 and TRBJ2-1, reads DVKVTQSSRYLVKRTGEKVFLECVQDMDHENMFWYRQDPGLGLRLIYFSYDVKMKEKGDIPEGYSVSREKKERFSLILESASTNQTSMYLCASHGTPLYNEQFFGPGTRLTVL.

V gene TRBV10-2 combines with J gene TRBJ2-2; D may be TRBD2 (5 bases). Per germline, CDR1 WSHSY and CDR2 SAAADI. CDR3 length: 17 residues. V was trimmed by 0 bases and J by 4 bases, leaving 15 bases between them. The CDR3 nucleotides are TGCGCCAGCAGTGAGTCGTTTGGACTTTCTTTCACCGGGGAGCTGTTTTTT. Translation gives CASSESFGLSFTGELFF.

This clonotype was found a few times. V is TRBV29-1 and J is TRBJ1-1, with no clear D. CDR1 is SQVTM, CDR2 ANQGSEA, per germline. The V end lost 4 bases, the J end lost 0 bases, and 6 bases lay between the germline ends. The CDR3 length is 12 residues. CDR3 amino acids: CSVVELNTEAFF. In nucleotides, the CDR3 is TGCAGCGTTGTCGAGTTGAACACTGAAGCTTTCTTT.

The J gene is TRBJ2-3, the V gene TRBV6-1; D is possibly TRBD2 (6 bases). Trimming shortened V by 3 bases and J by 3 bases, and 10 bases separated the two germline ends. Germline loops: CDR1 MNHNS, CDR2 SASEGT. The CDR3 loop spans 14 amino acids. The chain's CDR3 is CASSETSQTDTQYF. The CDR3 region has the DNA TGTGCCAGCAGTGAGACTAGTCAGACAGATACGCAGTATTTT.

There are a few counts of this clonotype. The chain recombines TRBV29-1 with TRBJ1-1; D uncertain. The germline V gene encodes CDR1 SQVTM and CDR2 ANQGSEA. This CDR3 has 10 amino acids. V was clipped by 7 bases and J by 8 bases, with 11 bases between them. The CDR3: CSASVLEAFF. CDR3 nucleotide sequence: TGCAGCGCCTCAGTATTGGAAGCTTTCTTT.

This chain connects TRBV4-2 to TRBJ2-2, with TRBD1 as a possible D gene (7 bases). Trimming cost V 2 bases and J 2 bases, with 18 bases left between them. The CDR3 is 18 residues long. Germline lookup yields CDR1 LGHNA and CDR2 YNFKEQ. CDR3 protein: CASSQRGGDSRNTGELFF. CDR3 sequence (DNA): TGTGCCAGCAGCCAAAGAGGAGGGGACAGCCGTAACACCGGGGAGCTGTTTTTT.

J is TRBJ2-5 and V is TRBV7-9; no clear D gene. With 5 bases removed from V and 0 bases from J, the gap between germline ends came to 10 bases. Germline V CDR1 and CDR2: SEHNR, FQNEAQ (reference sequence). The CDR3 spans 14 residues. The CDR3 DNA sequence: TGTGCCAGCAGCCCAACTACGTACCAAGAGACCCAGTACTTC. Translation gives CASSPTTYQETQYF.

This clonotype appeared a few times. The chain carries TRBV5-1 and TRBJ1-1; D gene ambiguous. CDR3 length: 16 amino acids. V was trimmed by 2 bases and J by 0 bases, leaving 14 bases between them. Germline assignment: CDR1 SGHRS and CDR2 YFSETQ. The CDR3 DNA sequence: TGCGCCAGCAGCTTTCATACGGGGAGTCTGAACACTGAAGCTTTCTTT. Translated: CASSFHTGSLNTEAFF.

This clonotype occurred a few times. The genes are TRBV12-3 or TRBV12-4 and TRBJ2-1; D is uncertain. The CDR3 is 11 residues long. V was trimmed by 8 bases and J by 6 bases, leaving 8 bases between them. This CDR3 is CASQAINEQFF. CDR3 DNA: TGTGCCAGCCAGGCCATCAATGAGCAGTTCTTC.

V usage is TRBV6-1 and J usage is TRBJ2-7, with 14 bases aligning to TRBD2. Trimming took 5 bases from V and 4 from J; bases not matched to a gene: 13. This CDR3 is built from 18 residues. The germline V gene encodes CDR1 MNHNS and CDR2 SASEGT. The CDR3 is CASSRDRGLAGVGYEQYF. The CDR3 bases are TGTGCCAGCAGTCGGGACAGGGGACTAGCGGGAGTAGGGTACGAGCAGTACTTC.

V gene TRBV6-5 combines with J gene TRBJ2-3; D is possibly TRBD2 (7 bases). Germline assignment: CDR1 MNHEY and CDR2 SVGAGI. This CDR3 region has 18 residues. With 6 bases removed from V and 7 bases from J, the gap between germline ends came to 29 bases. The CDR3 DNA is TGTGCCAGCAGCTACCGGGCTGGTCTTAGGGGGGGCGAAAATACGCAGTATTTT. It yields the protein CASSYRAGLRGGENTQYF.

The chain employs TRBV4-1 and TRBJ2-7, with D possibly matching TRBD2 (5 bases). Per the germline V gene, CDR1 is MGHRA and CDR2 is YSYEKL. This CDR3 is built from 14 residues. V lost 8 bases to trimming and J lost 2 bases, with 16 bases between them. The CDR3 region is CASLRDEDPYEQYV. CDR3 coding DNA: TGCGCCAGCCTTCGGGATGAAGACCCCTACGAGCAGTACGTC.

The chain links TRBV10-3 to TRBJ2-7, with 9 bases lining up with TRBD2. V was pared by 4 bases and J by 0 bases, with 7 bases of the junction left unmatched. Germline V gives CDR1 ENHRY, CDR2 SYGVKD. CDR3 size: 16 residues. The CDR3 here is CAISGLAGLTSYEQYF. Here the CDR3 DNA reads TGTGCCATCAGTGGGCTAGCGGGACTCACCTCCTACGAGCAGTACTTC.

This clonotype turned up a few times. CDR3 sequence reads: CASKGDTQIEAFF. CDR3 DNA: TGTGCCAGCAAGGGGGACACACAGATTGAAGCTTTCTTT. The chain is built from TRBV12-3 or TRBV12-4 and TRBJ1-1; D is possibly TRBD1 (6 bases). V was shortened by 7 bases and J by 7 bases, with 16 bases between the two germline ends. This CDR3 comprises 13 residues.

This rearrangement joins TRBV5-5 to TRBJ1-1, with 8 bases lining up with TRBD1. Germline CDR1 reads SGHKS; CDR2 reads YYEKEE (reference sequence). V was pared by 4 bases and J by 1 base, with 3 bases of the junction left unmatched. This CDR3 comprises 14 residues. In DNA, the CDR3 is TGTGCCAGCAGCAACAGGGGGGAGAACACTGAAGCTTTCTTT. Its translation: CASSNRGENTEAFF.

V gene TRBV20-1 combines with J gene TRBJ1-3; 7 bases fit TRBD1. The junction had 4 bases not matched to a gene; V was cut back by 2 bases and J by 0 bases. Germline V lookup: CDR1 DFQATT, CDR2 SNEGSKA (reference sequence). This CDR3 has 15 residues. CDR3 protein: CSARRGQHSGNTIYF. The CDR3 DNA sequence: TGCAGTGCTAGAAGGGGACAGCACTCTGGAAACACCATATATTTT.

CDR3 sequence reads: CASSLDSLQSSYEQYF. CDR3 in DNA: TGTGCCAGCAGCTTGGATTCATTACAGTCCTCCTACGAGCAGTACTTC. The rearrangement uses TRBV5-5 and TRBJ2-7, with D unclear. Trimming left V 0 bases short and J 0 bases short, with 13 bases between. Germline V lookup: CDR1 SGHKS, CDR2 YYEKEE (reference sequence). The CDR3 runs 16 residues. The full variable domain, with the rest looked up from reference TRBV5-5 and TRBJ2-7, is DAGVTQSPTHLIKTRGQQVTLRCSPISGHKSVSWYQQVLGQGPQFIFQYYEKEERGRGNFPDRFSARQFPNYSSELNVNALLLGDSALYLCASSLDSLQSSYEQYFGPGTRLTVT.

This clonotype was picked up a small number of times. This rearrangement joins TRBV2 to TRBJ1-1; the D is unclear. Trimming stripped 3 bases from V and 1 base from J, with 6 bases between. Per germline, CDR1 SNHLY and CDR2 FYNNEI. The CDR3 runs 13 residues. In nucleotides, the CDR3 is TGTGCCAGCAGTGAGGACGGGAACACTGAAGCTTTCTTT. It translates to CASSEDGNTEAFF.

This clonotype was picked up a small number of times. J is TRBJ2-5 and V is TRBV11-1; TRBD1 aligns across 7 bases. The CDR3 covers 20 residues. Trimming took 5 bases from V and 2 from J; bases not matched to a gene: 23. Germline loops: CDR1 SGHAT, CDR2 FQDESV (reference sequence). The CDR3: CASSTRTGSVQVSPQETQYF. The CDR3 nucleotides are TGTGCCAGCAGCACACGGACAGGCTCTGTACAAGTCTCCCCACAAGAGACCCAGTACTTC.

A few counts support this clonotype. The rearrangement links TRBV7-6 to TRBJ2-5; maybe TRBD2 (5 bases). With 1 base removed from V and 1 base from J, the gap between germline ends came to 10 bases. Germline CDR1 reads SGHVS; CDR2 reads FNYEAQ. The CDR3 has 15 amino acids. In DNA form, the CDR3 reads TGTGCCAGCAGCTTAGTTAACAGCGGCCAAGAGACCCAGTACTTC. Protein: CASSLVNSGQETQYF.

The rearrangement joins TRBV5-1 to TRBJ1-1; the D gene is possibly TRBD1 (5 bases). The V end lost 5 bases, the J end lost 4 bases, and 9 bases lay between the germline ends. The CDR3 runs 12 residues. CDR1 is SGHRS and CDR2 is YFSETQ in the germline V gene. The chain's CDR3 is CASRSQGTEAFF. The CDR3 bases are TGCGCCAGCAGATCGCAGGGCACTGAAGCTTTCTTT. Full variable domain (remainder filled in from reference TRBV5-1 and TRBJ1-1): KAGVTQTPRYLIKTRGQQVTLSCSPISGHRSVSWYQQTPGQGLQFLFEYFSETQRNKGNFPGRFSGRQFSNSRSEMNVSTLELGDSALYLCASRSQGTEAFFGQGTRLTVV.

This clonotype has at least ten counts. This chain links TRBV5-1 with TRBJ2-7, with 7 bases lining up with TRBD1. CDR3 length equals 13 residues. Germline V gene lookup returns CDR1 SGHRS and CDR2 YFSETQ. The trim removed 7 bases at V and 7 bases at J, leaving 11 bases unmatched. CDR3 bases: TGCGCCAGCCGTACGACAGGGTCTGGGGAGCAGTACTTC. Translation: CASRTTGSGEQYF.

V is TRBV12-3 or TRBV12-4 and J is TRBJ1-4; 7 bases are shared with TRBD1. The CDR3 has 15 amino acids. V gave up 6 bases and J gave up 4 bases; unmatched junction bases: 8. CDR3: CASRKTGNFNEKLFF. The CDR3, as DNA: TGTGCCAGCAGAAAGACAGGGAACTTTAATGAAAAACTGTTTTTT.

The V gene is TRBV20-1, the J gene TRBJ2-7; TRBD1 aligns across 7 bases. The CDR3 contains 15 residues. In germline, CDR1 is DFQATT, CDR2 SNEGSKA (reference sequence). Germline trimming cut 6 bases from V and 1 base from J; bases unmatched to any gene: 12. CDR3 nucleotides: TGCAGTGCCCCGAATCCGGGACAGAAGTCCTACGAGCAGTACTTC. Its protein is CSAPNPGQKSYEQYF.